What follows are 8 T cell receptor beta chains derived from one specimen sequenced in a study of regulatory T cells in long-lasting Graves disease. The time point denotes: newly diagnosed GD, antithyroid drugs for less than 3 months. Extracted PBMC RNA gave rise to the TCR library. Through Arm-PCR of CDR3 regions and iRepertoire HTBI primers, TCR beta libraries were built. TCRdb fed the multiplex PCR reads into MiXCR, producing one record per CDR3 protein. The sample shows a few hundred thousand distinct CDR3 sequences, about an eighth of them seen only once. The same sample was also studied in work on T cells in Graves' hyperthyroidism and ophthalmopathy.

The sequenced sample was peripheral blood mononuclear cells (PBMCs), obtained at new diagnosis, from a patient treated with antithyroid drugs. The origin of the receptors is a woman aged 18-29 years with Graves disease.

This clonotype was observed at least ten times. The genes are TRBV12-3 or TRBV12-4 and TRBJ2-1; either TRBD1 or TRBD2 may supply D (5 bases each). This CDR3 is 14 amino acids long. Trimming shortened V by 6 bases and J by 0 bases, and 9 bases separated the two germline ends. The CDR3 coding sequence is TGTGCCAGCAGCTGGGGGAGCTCCTACAATGAGCAGTTCTTC. Its protein product is CASSWGSSYNEQFF.

The chain links TRBV4-2 to TRBJ2-5, with D perhaps matching TRBD2 (6 bases). Germline-derived CDR1 and CDR2 are LGHNA and YNFKEQ. This CDR3 comprises 15 residues. V was trimmed by 6 bases and J by 3 bases, leaving 17 bases between them. The CDR3 DNA sequence: TGTGCCAGCAGTACCAGGACTGGAGGGGAAGAGACCCAGTACTTC. It specifies CASSTRTGGEETQYF.

This clonotype showed up many times. The J gene is TRBJ1-1, the V gene TRBV7-9, with a weak D call TRBD1 (6 bases). The CDR3 has 13 residues. Germline CDR1 reads SEHNR; CDR2 reads FQNEAQ (reference sequence). Trimming cost V 2 bases and J 5 bases, with 9 bases left between them. CDR3: CASSLTTGTEAFF. The CDR3 DNA sequence: TGTGCCAGCAGCTTAACCACAGGGACTGAAGCTTTCTTT. Full variable domain (remainder filled in from reference TRBV7-9 and TRBJ1-1): DTGVSQNPRHKITKRGQNVTFRCDPISEHNRLYWYRQTLGQGPEFLTYFQNEAQLEKSRLLSDRFSAERPKGSFSTLEIQRTEQGDSAMYLCASSLTTGTEAFFGQGTRLTVV.

In this sample, this clonotype turned up many times. CDR3 coding DNA: TGCAGCGTTTGGGCACGGGATAGTACGGCCCTCCACTTT. Protein: CSVWARDSTALHF. The chain links TRBV29-1 to TRBJ1-6; D is undetermined. Germline CDR1 and CDR2: SQVTM and ANQGSEA. The CDR3 runs to 13 residues. V gave up 5 bases and J gave up 14 bases, with 19 bases separating them. Full variable domain (outside the CDR3, taken from reference TRBV29-1 and TRBJ1-6): SAVISQKPSRDICQRGTSLTIQCQVDSQVTMMFWYRQQPGQSLTLIATANQGSEATYESGFVIDKFPISRPNLTFSTLTVSNMSPEDSSIYLCSVWARDSTALHFGNGTRLTVT.

This clonotype was picked up a small number of times. The chain joins TRBV4-1 to TRBJ2-5, with D uncertain. The CDR3 is made up of 17 amino acids. Germline assignment: CDR1 MGHRA and CDR2 YSYEKL. V was pared by 5 bases and J by 2 bases, with 21 bases between. The CDR3 here is CASSTGSVGGGQETQYF. DNA of the CDR3: TGCGCCAGCAGCACCGGAAGTGTGGGCGGTGGTCAAGAGACCCAGTACTTC.

The genes are TRBV12-3 or TRBV12-4 and TRBJ2-2; D is perhaps TRBD2 (7 bases). The CDR3 totals 15 residues. V lost 5 bases to trimming and J lost 4 bases, with 14 bases between them. The CDR3 bases are TGTGCCAGCAGTGCGGGGGCCCGTAGCACCGGGGAGCTGTTTTTT. Its translation: CASSAGARSTGELFF.

This clonotype was recorded at least ten times. The chain uses TRBV3-1 and TRBJ2-7, with 7 bases fitting TRBD1. The germline V gene has CDR1 LGHDT and CDR2 YNNKEL (reference sequence). This CDR3 has 17 residues. J lost 2 bases, V lost 3 bases, and 13 bases had no gene match. Here the CDR3 reads CASSQGQLRWATYEQYF. Written as DNA, the CDR3 is TGTGCCAGCAGCCAGGGACAGCTACGATGGGCAACCTACGAGCAGTACTTC.

This clonotype was picked up many times. The CDR3 coding sequence is TGTGCCAGCCAGGGGTGGGAGCCCTCCTACGAGCAGTACTTC. Protein: CASQGWEPSYEQYF. V usage is TRBV7-9 and J usage is TRBJ2-7, with D tentatively TRBD1 (6 bases). The ends were cut back, 8 bases at V and 0 bases at J, with 14 bases in the middle. CDR3 length: 14 residues. Per the germline V gene, CDR1 is SEHNR and CDR2 is FQNEAQ (reference sequence).